The rows below give T cell receptor beta chains drawn from one sample of a study of blood T cell repertoires in COVID-19. Sequenced by immunoSEQ multiplex PCR; TCRdb stores in-frame clones only, minus some. The data show over 110,000 clones, approximately 80% seen once. The source material was PBMCs or T cells enriched from blood (not recorded which). Receptors originate from a man aged 45 to 65 in a cohort exposed to, infected with or recovered from COVID-19 (not recorded which). The CDR3 runs from the conserved cysteine through the conserved F or W. The order of the fields is V gene, CDR3 length, D gene, J gene, clone size, CDR3 protein, CDR3 DNA. D genes are given only for firm matches. Expanded clones are given a class, and other clones once, few, many or no size at all.

>TRBV5-1|15|TRBD2|TRBJ2-5|-
CASRISGSIGETQYF
TGCGCCAGCAGGATTAGCGGGAGTATCGGAGAGACCCAGTACTTC
>TRBV21-1|16|-|TRBJ1-2|-
CASSKAVQDIPRGYTF
TGTGCCAGCAGCAAAGCTGTCCAGGACATCCCTCGGGGCTACACCTTC
>TRBV28|13|TRBD1|TRBJ2-7|-
CASWTGGPYEQYF
TGTGCCAGCTGGACAGGGGGCCCCTACGAGCAGTACTTC
>TRBV9|15|TRBD2|TRBJ2-1|-
CASSASGSSYNEQFF
TGTGCCAGCAGCGCCAGCGGGAGTTCCTACAATGAGCAGTTCTTC
>TRBV6-1|15|TRBD1|TRBJ1-1|-
CASSEITGVGTEAFF
TGTGCCAGCAGTGAAATCACAGGGGTCGGCACTGAAGCTTTCTTT
>TRBV5-1|15|-|TRBJ1-1|-
CASSLGTGFGTEAFF
TGCGCCAGCAGCTTGGGCACAGGGTTCGGCACTGAAGCTTTCTTT
>TRBV28|13|-|TRBJ1-2|-
CASATNLPRGYTF
TGTGCCAGCGCGACCAACCTGCCCAGGGGCTACACCTTC
>TRBV2|13|-|TRBJ2-2|-
CASRTRVDGELFF
TGTGCCAGCAGGACCAGGGTAGACGGGGAGCTGTTTTTT
>TRBV19|15|TRBD1|TRBJ1-5|-
CASENLGQLNQPQHF
TGTGCCAGTGAAAACTTGGGACAGCTAAATCAGCCCCAGCATTTT
>TRBV7-8|16|-|TRBJ2-7|once
CASSASGWFTSYEQYF
TGTGCCAGCAGCGCCAGTGGTTGGTTTACCAGCTACGAGCAGTACTTC
>TRBV6-5|14|TRBD1|TRBJ1-2|-
CASSPTLPQGGYTF
TGTGCCAGCAGCCCCACCCTCCCACAGGGGGGCTACACCTTC